What follows are 31 T cell receptor beta chains derived from one specimen sequenced in a study of OX40 agonist ivuxolimab in advanced cancers. Produced via immunoSEQ multiplex PCR; TCRdb's table is partial and in-frame only. The sample includes more than 80,000 clones, about 86% of them seen just once. Specimen: CD4+ or CD8+ T cells sorted from blood, collected in a trial of the OX40 agonist ivuxolimab. Receptor source: an adult with an advanced solid tumor such as melanoma, head and neck, liver or kidney cancer.

The chain recombines TRBV14 with TRBJ2-5, with TRBD1 as a possible D gene (6 bases). Trimming took off 1 base at V and 3 bases at J, with 24 bases between the two ends. Germline V CDR1 and CDR2: SGHDN, FVKESK. There are 19 residues in the CDR3. In DNA form, the CDR3 reads TGTGCCAGCAGCCAAGTGGGTCCTCTCTGGGCAGGGGATAAAGAGACCCAGTACTTC. It codes for CASSQVGPLWAGDKETQYF.

As for this clone: A far larger clone is one nucleotide away, so this likely arose from a read error. The rearrangement uses TRBV6-1 and TRBJ1-1; D not certain. Trimming removed 3 bases from V and 5 bases from J, with 16 bases in between. Germline CDR1 reads MNHNS; CDR2 reads SASEGT. The CDR3 spans 15 residues. CDR3 loop: CASSESRREETEAFF. CDR3 sequence (DNA): TGTGCCAGCAGTGAGTCAAGGAGGGAGGAGACTGAAGCTTTCTTT.

CDR3 DNA: TGTGCCAGCAGTTTCCAGGGTTGGACTAGCGGGAACACTGAAGCTTTCTTT. This sequence encodes CASSFQGWTSGNTEAFF. This chain connects TRBV27 to TRBJ1-1; D possibly corresponds to TRBD1 (5 bases). The germline V gene encodes CDR1 MNHEY and CDR2 SMNVEV (reference sequence). CDR3 length equals 17 residues. Trimming took 3 bases from V and 1 from J, leaving 18 bases between them.

The chain joins TRBV19 to TRBJ1-6; a weak D match, TRBD1 (5 bases). From germline, CDR1 is LNHDA and CDR2 SQIVND (reference sequence). V was shortened by 7 bases and J by 9 bases, with 16 bases between the two germline ends. The CDR3 has 14 amino acids. The CDR3, as DNA: TGTGCCAGTATGGATACGGGGGTGCGTTCACCCCTCCACTTT. Translation: CASMDTGVRSPLHF.

The chain joins TRBV6-5 to TRBJ1-6, with D perhaps TRBD1 (6 bases). Germline V lookup: CDR1 MNHEY, CDR2 SVGAGI. Trimming shortened V by 6 bases and J by 5 bases, and 11 bases separated the two germline ends. The CDR3 spans 14 residues. The CDR3 loop reads CASRRDNHNSPLHF. In DNA, the CDR3 is TGTGCCAGCAGACGGGACAATCATAATTCACCCCTCCACTTT.

This chain links TRBV11-1 with TRBJ1-1; 8 nucleotides match TRBD1. V was pared by 3 bases and J by 3 bases, with 6 bases of the junction left unmatched. The germline V gene has CDR1 SGHAT and CDR2 FQDESV (reference sequence). The CDR3 has 15 amino acids. The CDR3 nucleotides are TGTGCCAGCAGCTTCGTAGAGGACAGGGACACTGAAGCTTTCTTT. Translation: CASSFVEDRDTEAFF.

The V gene is TRBV7-2, the J gene TRBJ2-7; TRBD1 aligns across 10 bases. Germline V gene data show CDR1 as SGHTA and CDR2 as FQGNSA. This CDR3 spans 15 amino acids. The ends lost 4 bases at V and 2 bases at J; junction bases unmatched: 5. Here the CDR3 reads CASSSRTGGAYEQYF. As DNA, the CDR3 is TGTGCCAGCAGCTCTAGGACAGGGGGGGCCTACGAGCAGTACTTC.

The chain uses TRBV7-2 and TRBJ1-1; TRBD1 matches at 7 bases. The CDR3 runs 16 residues. The J segment lost 0 bases and the V segment lost 5 bases, leaving 9 bases of the junction unmatched. Germline V gives CDR1 SGHTA, CDR2 FQGNSA. The CDR3 sequence is CASSRQTGQVNTEAFF. CDR3 nucleotides: TGTGCCAGCAGCCGACAAACCGGACAGGTGAACACTGAAGCTTTCTTT.

The chain is built from TRBV7-2 and TRBJ2-7; D tentatively reads TRBD1 or TRBD2 (5 bases each). Germline V gene lookup returns CDR1 SGHTA and CDR2 FQGNSA. Trimming cost V 4 bases and J 5 bases, with 12 bases left between them. There are 13 residues in the CDR3. The CDR3, as DNA: TGTGCCAGCAGCTGGGGGTGGACTGACGAGCAGTACTTC. This encodes CASSWGWTDEQYF.

The chain combines TRBV4-3 with TRBJ1-3; D gene unclear. The CDR3 spans 19 residues. The V gene lost 1 base and the J gene lost 0 bases, with 19 bases spanning the gap. Germline values: CDR1 LGHNA, CDR2 YSLEER. The CDR3 DNA is TGCGCCAGCAGCCAAGTCGGACGGCTAGGACGGGGCTCTGGAAACACCATATATTTT. Protein product: CASSQVGRLGRGSGNTIYF.

V gene TRBV5-1 combines with J gene TRBJ2-1, with 8 bases fitting TRBD1. V lost 0 bases to trimming and J lost 4 bases; unmatched junction nucleotides: 6. This CDR3 region has 16 residues. Per the germline V gene, CDR1 is SGHRS and CDR2 is YFSETQ. DNA of the CDR3: TGCGCCAGCAGCTTGGATTTGGGGACAGGATACAATGAGCAGTTCTTC. Residues: CASSLDLGTGYNEQFF.

V gene TRBV14 combines with J gene TRBJ2-2; 7 positions agree with TRBD2. Trimming cost V 7 bases and J 1 base; bases outside gene matches: 9. CDR1 is SGHDN, CDR2 FVKESK, per germline. CDR3 length: 16 amino acids. CDR3 in amino acids: CASIGGVAGNTGELFF. In DNA form, the CDR3 reads TGTGCCAGCATAGGAGGGGTAGCGGGGAACACCGGGGAGCTGTTTTTT.

This chain links TRBV5-1 with TRBJ2-7; the D is unclear. Germline-derived CDR1 and CDR2 are SGHRS and YFSETQ. V was clipped by 7 bases and J by 0 bases, with 5 bases between them. This CDR3 region has 11 residues. The CDR3 DNA follows: TGCGCCAGCCCCTTCTCCTACGAGCAGTACTTC. As protein: CASPFSYEQYF.

The rearrangement uses TRBV19 and TRBJ1-2, with 9 bases identical to TRBD1. The germline gives CDR1 LNHDA, CDR2 SQIVND (reference sequence). The CDR3 has 15 residues. Trimming at V came to 7 bases and at J to 4 bases, leaving 10 bases not matched to a gene. CDR3 sequence: CASTLPGQGGYGYTF. In nucleotides, the CDR3 is TGTGCCAGTACCCTACCGGGACAGGGAGGCTATGGCTACACCTTC.

This clone has more than one count but fewer than ten. The chain couples TRBV11-2 to TRBJ2-5, with 10 bases lining up with TRBD2. The trim removed 5 bases at V and 5 bases at J, leaving 8 bases unmatched. This CDR3 is built from 15 residues. The germline gives CDR1 SGHAT, CDR2 FQNNGV. CDR3 in DNA: TGTGCCAGCAGCCCCCGGACTAGCGGTAGTGAGACCCAGTACTTC. It encodes CASSPRTSGSETQYF.

This sequence joins TRBV5-1 and TRBJ2-7; TRBD2 is a possible D gene (6 bases). CDR3 length: 16 amino acids. Looked up from germline, CDR1 is SGHRS and CDR2 is YFSETQ. The V gene lost 4 bases and the J gene lost 1 base, with 18 bases spanning the gap. The CDR3 DNA reads TGCGCCAGCAGCCGGAGGGCGGGCATGATGTCCTACGAGCAGTACTTC. This codes for CASSRRAGMMSYEQYF.

The chain combines TRBV5-4 with TRBJ1-1; D unresolved. Germline V CDR1 and CDR2: SGHNT, YYREEE (reference sequence). The CDR3 totals 13 residues. The ends were cut back, 1 base at V and 1 base at J, with 5 bases in the middle. The CDR3 is CASSLNRNTEAFF. CDR3 DNA: TGTGCCAGCAGCTTGAATAGGAACACTGAAGCTTTCTTT.

The chain has TRBV11-3 and TRBJ1-1; D not resolved. The V end was cut by 1 base, the J end by 3 bases, with 6 bases between. The CDR3 extends over 13 amino acids. Germline V gives CDR1 SGHNT, CDR2 YENEEA. The CDR3 loop is CASSLGADTEAFF. The CDR3, as DNA: TGTGCCAGCAGCTTAGGGGCAGACACTGAAGCTTTCTTT.

This rearrangement joins TRBV4-3 to TRBJ1-2; 8 bases map to TRBD1. Germline lookup yields CDR1 LGHNA and CDR2 YSLEER. The CDR3 runs to 13 residues. Unmatched junction bases numbered 5, after V lost 5 bases and J lost 6 bases. CDR3 nucleotides: TGCGCCAGCAGCAGAACAGGGGGGGATGGCTACACCTTC. Its translation: CASSRTGGDGYTF.

The rearrangement links TRBV6-4 to TRBJ1-1; D perhaps matches TRBD1 (5 bases). Germline V gene data show CDR1 as MRHNA and CDR2 as SNTAGT. The CDR3 runs to 14 residues. V dropped 7 bases and J dropped 3 bases, with 15 bases sitting between them. CDR3 sequence: CASKSSGRDTEAFF. CDR3 sequence (DNA): TGTGCCAGCAAATCATCAGGGAGGGACACTGAAGCTTTCTTT.

V is TRBV19 and J is TRBJ1-4, with a tentative D call TRBD1 (6 bases). The V and J ends lost 5 bases and 5 bases respectively, with 12 bases between them. CDR3 length equals 14 residues. Germline V CDR1 and CDR2: LNHDA, SQIVND (reference sequence). CDR3 sequence (DNA): TGTGCCAGTAGTTTAGGGGGAAGGAATGAAAAACTGTTTTTT. Its translation is CASSLGGRNEKLFF.

The chain combines TRBV19 with TRBJ1-5; no reliable D call. V shed 7 bases and J shed 0 bases, with 7 bases lying between them. Germline loops: CDR1 LNHDA, CDR2 SQIVND (reference sequence). The CDR3 is made up of 13 amino acids. This CDR3 reads CASKENSNQPQHF. The CDR3 DNA is TGTGCCAGTAAGGAAAATAGCAATCAGCCCCAGCATTTT.

This clone was seen only once. V and J are TRBV5-8 and TRBJ1-5, with TRBD1 identical over 7 bases. Unmatched junction bases numbered 2, after V lost 4 bases and J lost 1 base. The CDR3 is 14 amino acids. From germline, CDR1 is SGHTS and CDR2 YDEGEE. The CDR3 loop is CASSRDSSNQPQHF. The CDR3 bases are TGTGCCAGCAGCAGGGACAGCAGCAATCAGCCCCAGCATTTT.

On this clone itself: The junction shows a germline mismatch at one end, possibly a read error. The V and J genes are TRBV6-5 and TRBJ2-7; a possible D gene is TRBD2 (6 bases). Germline-derived CDR1 and CDR2 are MNHEY and SVGAGI. The CDR3 is 12 amino acids. The CDR3 bases are TGTGCCAGCAGTTACACGGACGGGACTCCACACTTC. Translated: CASSYTDGTPHF.

The rearrangement joins TRBV30 to TRBJ1-1, with D perhaps matching TRBD1 (6 bases). The CDR3 totals 14 residues. With 2 bases removed from V and 5 bases from J, the gap between germline ends came to 15 bases. Germline CDR1 is GTSNPN and CDR2 is SVGIG (reference sequence). This CDR3 is CAWSPGGGPTEAFF. The CDR3 DNA reads as TGTGCCTGGAGTCCCGGGGGGGGGCCGACTGAAGCTTTCTTT.

V and J are TRBV5-4 and TRBJ2-3, with D unclear. The CDR3 covers 13 residues. V was trimmed by 1 base and J by 0 bases, leaving 3 bases between them. Germline V CDR1 and CDR2: SGHNT, YYREEE (reference sequence). The DNA of the CDR3 is TGTGCCAGCAGCTTGCAAAGCACAGATACGCAGTATTTT. Encoded protein: CASSLQSTDTQYF.

This chain uses TRBV18 with TRBJ1-3; 10 nucleotides align to TRBD1. Germline loops: CDR1 KGHSH, CDR2 LQKENI. The CDR3 covers 18 residues. With 5 bases clipped from V and 0 bases from J, the junction kept 10 bases outside the gene matches. In DNA form, the CDR3 reads TGTGCCAGCTCATATGGGTTGACAGGGGGCTCCTCTGGAAACACCATATATTTT. It is translated as CASSYGLTGGSSGNTIYF. Combining the CDR3 with reference TRBV18 and TRBJ1-3 gives the whole variable domain NAGVMQNPRHLVRRRGQEARLRCSPMKGHSHVYWYRQLPEEGLKFMVYLQKENIIDESGMPKERFSAEFPKEGPSILRIQQVVRGDSAAYFCASSYGLTGGSSGNTIYFGEGSWLTVV.

The rearrangement links TRBV5-6 to TRBJ1-5, with D perhaps TRBD1 (6 bases). Germline CDR1 is SGHDT and CDR2 is YYEEEE. The CDR3 contains 15 residues. Trimming shortened V by 4 bases and J by 4 bases, and 15 bases separated the two germline ends. CDR3 sequence: CASSPRGYRNQPQHF. As DNA, the CDR3 is TGTGCCAGCAGCCCGAGGGGGTACCGGAATCAGCCCCAGCATTTT.

The chain combines TRBV19 with TRBJ2-3, with 7 bases lining up with TRBD2. V lost 6 bases, J lost 2 bases, and 5 bases stayed unmatched. The germline CDR1 and CDR2 sequences are LNHDA and SQIVND (reference sequence). CDR3 size: 14 residues. This chain's CDR3 is CASSLTSPTDTQYF. CDR3 sequence (DNA): TGTGCCAGTAGCTTGACTAGCCCCACAGATACGCAGTATTTT.

This chain connects TRBV4-3 to TRBJ1-4; D remains unclear. This CDR3 spans 14 amino acids. The germline V and J ends were trimmed by 0 bases and 2 bases, with 4 bases remaining between them. From germline, CDR1 is LGHNA and CDR2 YSLEER. The CDR3 nucleotides read TGCGCCAGCAGCCAAGATCACACTAATGAAAAACTGTTTTTT. Its protein product is CASSQDHTNEKLFF.

This clone was seen a handful of times. V gene TRBV7-9 combines with J gene TRBJ2-5; no clear D. The V end lost 5 bases, the J end lost 10 bases, and 11 bases lay between the germline ends. This CDR3 is built from 11 residues. The germline CDR1 and CDR2 sequences are SEHNR and FQNEAQ (reference sequence). CDR3 in DNA: TGTGCCAGCAGCCGAACCAATTTCCAGTACTTC. Encoded protein: CASSRTNFQYF. The variable domain in full, with the rest retrieved from reference TRBV7-9 and TRBJ2-5, is DTGVSQNPRHKITKRGQNVTFRCDPISEHNRLYWYRQTLGQGPEFLTYFQNEAQLEKSRLLSDRFSAERPKGSFSTLEIQRTEQGDSAMYLCASSRTNFQYFGPGTRLLVL.